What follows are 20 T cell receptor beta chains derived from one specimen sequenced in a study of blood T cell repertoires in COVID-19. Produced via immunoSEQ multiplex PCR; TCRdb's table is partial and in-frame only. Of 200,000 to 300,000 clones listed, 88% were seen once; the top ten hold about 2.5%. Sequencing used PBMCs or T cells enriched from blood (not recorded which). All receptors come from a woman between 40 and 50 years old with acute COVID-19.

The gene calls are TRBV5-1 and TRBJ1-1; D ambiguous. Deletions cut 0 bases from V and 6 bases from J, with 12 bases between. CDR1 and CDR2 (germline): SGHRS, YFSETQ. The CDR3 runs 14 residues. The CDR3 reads CASSLGGAVAEAFF. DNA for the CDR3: TGCGCCAGCAGCTTGGGTGGTGCGGTAGCTGAAGCTTTCTTT.

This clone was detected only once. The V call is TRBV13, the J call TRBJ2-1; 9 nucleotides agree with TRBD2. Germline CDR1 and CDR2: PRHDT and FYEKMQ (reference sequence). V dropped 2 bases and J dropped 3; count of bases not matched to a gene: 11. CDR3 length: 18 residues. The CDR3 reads CASSLSSGREGYYNEQFF. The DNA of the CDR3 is TGTGCCAGCAGCTTATCATCTGGGCGGGAGGGGTACTACAATGAGCAGTTCTTC.

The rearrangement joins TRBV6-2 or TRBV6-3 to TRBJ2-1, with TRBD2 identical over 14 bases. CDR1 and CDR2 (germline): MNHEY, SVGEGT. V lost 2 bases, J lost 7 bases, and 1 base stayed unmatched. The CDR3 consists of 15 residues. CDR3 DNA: TGTGCCAGCAGTTACGGGACTAGCGGGAGAAATGAGCAGTTCTTC. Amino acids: CASSYGTSGRNEQFF.

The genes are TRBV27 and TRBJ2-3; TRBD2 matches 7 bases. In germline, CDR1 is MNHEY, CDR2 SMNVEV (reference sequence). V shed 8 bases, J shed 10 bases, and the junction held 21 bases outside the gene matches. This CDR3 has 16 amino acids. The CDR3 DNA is TGTGCCAGCGCGTCCTGGGGGGGGACCCACATAGGTGCGCAGTATTTT. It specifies CASASWGGTHIGAQYF.

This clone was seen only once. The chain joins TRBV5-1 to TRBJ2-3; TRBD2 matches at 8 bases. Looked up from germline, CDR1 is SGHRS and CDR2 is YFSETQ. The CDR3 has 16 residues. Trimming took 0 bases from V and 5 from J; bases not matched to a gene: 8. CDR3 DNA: TGCGCCAGCAGCTTGGATCCGGGAGGGCTCGTAGATACGCAGTATTTT. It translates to CASSLDPGGLVDTQYF. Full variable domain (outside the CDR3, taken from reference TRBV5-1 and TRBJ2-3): KAGVTQTPRYLIKTRGQQVTLSCSPISGHRSVSWYQQTPGQGLQFLFEYFSETQRNKGNFPGRFSGRQFSNSRSEMNVSTLELGDSALYLCASSLDPGGLVDTQYFGPGTRLTVL.

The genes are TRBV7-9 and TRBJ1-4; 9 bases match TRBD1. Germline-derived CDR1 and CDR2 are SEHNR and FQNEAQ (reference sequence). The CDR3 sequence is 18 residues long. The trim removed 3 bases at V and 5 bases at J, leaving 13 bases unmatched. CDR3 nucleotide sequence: TGTGCCAGCAGCTTCCCGGGACAGGGACCGCCGGGGAATGAAAAACTGTTTTTT. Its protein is CASSFPGQGPPGNEKLFF.

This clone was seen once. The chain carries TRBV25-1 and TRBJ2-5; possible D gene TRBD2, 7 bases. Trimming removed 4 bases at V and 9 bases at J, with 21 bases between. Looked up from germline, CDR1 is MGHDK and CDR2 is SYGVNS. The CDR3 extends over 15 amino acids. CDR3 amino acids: CASSAHGGHLLSQYF. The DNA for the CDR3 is TGTGCCAGCAGTGCTCACGGGGGGCACCTTCTGTCCCAGTACTTC.

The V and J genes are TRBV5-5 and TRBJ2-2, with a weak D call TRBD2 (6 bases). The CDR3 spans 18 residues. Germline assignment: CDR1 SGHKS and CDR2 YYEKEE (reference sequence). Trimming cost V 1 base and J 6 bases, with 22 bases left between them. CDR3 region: CASSLRLTSSLQAGELFF. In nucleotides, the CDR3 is TGTGCCAGCAGCTTGCGATTAACTAGCTCATTACAGGCCGGGGAGCTGTTTTTT.

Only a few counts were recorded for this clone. The CDR3 sequence: CASSLDMMRTEAFF. The CDR3, as DNA: TGCGCCAGCAGCTTGGACATGATGAGGACTGAAGCTTTCTTT. The chain carries TRBV5-1 and TRBJ1-1; D gene unclear. Between the trimmed V and J ends, which lost 0 bases and 5 bases, there was a span of 11 bases. The CDR3 contains 14 residues. Germline loops: CDR1 SGHRS, CDR2 YFSETQ.

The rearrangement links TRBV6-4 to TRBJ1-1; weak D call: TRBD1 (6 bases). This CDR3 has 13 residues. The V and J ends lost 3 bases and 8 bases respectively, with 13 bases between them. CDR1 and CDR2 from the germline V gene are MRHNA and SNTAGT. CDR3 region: CASSEGAGREAFF. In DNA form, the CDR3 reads TGTGCCAGCAGTGAGGGGGCCGGCAGGGAAGCTTTCTTT.

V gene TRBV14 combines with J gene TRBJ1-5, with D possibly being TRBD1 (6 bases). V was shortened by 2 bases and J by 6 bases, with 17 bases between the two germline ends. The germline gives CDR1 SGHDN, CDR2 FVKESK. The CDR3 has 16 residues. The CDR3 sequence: CASSQRGTGGGQPQHF. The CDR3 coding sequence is TGTGCCAGCAGCCAAAGGGGGACGGGAGGAGGTCAGCCCCAGCATTTT.

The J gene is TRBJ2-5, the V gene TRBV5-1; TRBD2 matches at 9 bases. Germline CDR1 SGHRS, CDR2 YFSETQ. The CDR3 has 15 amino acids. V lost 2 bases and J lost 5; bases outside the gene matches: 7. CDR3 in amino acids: CASSFAGGPGETQYF. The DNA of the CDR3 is TGCGCCAGCAGCTTTGCGGGAGGGCCTGGGGAGACCCAGTACTTC.

The CDR3 is CASSPRPGVAEQFF. In DNA, the CDR3 is TGTGCCAGCAGCCCGCGCCCAGGGGTCGCGGAGCAGTTCTTC. The genes are TRBV11-2 and TRBJ2-1, with a tentative D call TRBD1 (6 bases). Germline V CDR1 and CDR2: SGHAT, FQNNGV. This CDR3 is 14 amino acids long. Trimming took 5 bases from V and 10 from J, leaving 18 bases between them. Looking up the rest from reference TRBV11-2 and TRBJ2-1 gives the full variable domain: EAGVAQSPRYKIIEKRQSVAFWCNPISGHATLYWYQQILGQGPKLLIQFQNNGVVDDSQLPKDRFSAERLKGVDSTLKIQPAKLEDSAVYLCASSPRPGVAEQFFGPGTRLTVL.

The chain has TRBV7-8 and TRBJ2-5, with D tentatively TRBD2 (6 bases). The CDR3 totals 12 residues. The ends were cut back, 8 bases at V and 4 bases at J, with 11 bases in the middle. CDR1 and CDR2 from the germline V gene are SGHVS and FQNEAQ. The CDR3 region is CASGQGGETQYF. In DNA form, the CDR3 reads TGTGCCAGCGGGCAGGGAGGAGAGACCCAGTACTTC.

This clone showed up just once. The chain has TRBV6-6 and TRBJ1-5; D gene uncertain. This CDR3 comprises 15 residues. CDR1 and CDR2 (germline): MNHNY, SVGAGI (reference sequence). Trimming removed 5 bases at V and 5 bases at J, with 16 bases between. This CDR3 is CASSPPLREDQPQHF. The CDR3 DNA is TGTGCCAGCAGTCCCCCCTTGCGGGAAGATCAGCCCCAGCATTTT.

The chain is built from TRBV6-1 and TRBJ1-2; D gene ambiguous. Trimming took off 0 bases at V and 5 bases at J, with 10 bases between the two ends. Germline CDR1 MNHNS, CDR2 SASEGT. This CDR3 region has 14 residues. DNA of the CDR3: TGTGCCAGCAGTGAAGCCCACAAGTCTTATGGCTACACCTTC. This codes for CASSEAHKSYGYTF.

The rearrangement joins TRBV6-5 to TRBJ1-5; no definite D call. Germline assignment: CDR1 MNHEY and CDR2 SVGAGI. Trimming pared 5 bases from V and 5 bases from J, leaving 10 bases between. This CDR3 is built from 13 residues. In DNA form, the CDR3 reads TGTGCCAGCAGTCGGCGGGCTGATCAGCCCCAGCATTTT. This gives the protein CASSRRADQPQHF.

The CDR3 DNA follows: TGTGCCAGCAGGAGGGAAAGCACAACTAATGAAAAACTGTTTTTT. As protein: CASRRESTTNEKLFF. This sequence joins TRBV2 and TRBJ1-4; D not certain. The CDR3 is 15 residues long. Germline CDR1 reads SNHLY; CDR2 reads FYNNEI. Trimming removed 6 bases from V and 0 bases from J, with 11 bases in between.

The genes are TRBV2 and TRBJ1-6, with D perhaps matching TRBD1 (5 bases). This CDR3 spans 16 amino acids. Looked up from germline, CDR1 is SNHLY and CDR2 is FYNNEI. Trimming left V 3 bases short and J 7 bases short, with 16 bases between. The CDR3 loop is CASSDPPGTGNSPLHF. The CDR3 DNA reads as TGTGCCAGCAGTGATCCCCCCGGGACTGGGAATTCACCCCTCCACTTT.

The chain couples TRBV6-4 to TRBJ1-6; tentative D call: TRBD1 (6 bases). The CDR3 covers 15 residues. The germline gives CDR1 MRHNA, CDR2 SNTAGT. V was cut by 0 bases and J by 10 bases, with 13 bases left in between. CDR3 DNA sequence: TGTGCCAGCAGTGACTCGGGGACAAGAAGGTCACCCCTCCACTTT. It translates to CASSDSGTRRSPLHF.